Below, 28 T cell receptor beta chains from the same sample are listed, as sequenced in a study of blood T cell repertoires in COVID-19 (TCRdb year 2020). Preparation of the library involved the immunoSEQ multiplex PCR assay. TCRdb retrieved this table from immuneACCESS and kept in-frame rearrangements only. Not all clones are present; in checked studies, unresolved V genes account for under half, and no reason is known for the remainder. This sample is represented by 45,000 to 60,000 clones; around 86% of them were singletons. Together, the top ten hold about 16% of the sample. Sequencing used peripheral blood. The receptors come from a man in his 60s with active or convalescent COVID-19.

The rearrangement joins TRBV7-3 to TRBJ1-1; no firm D call. Germline CDR1 reads SGHTA; CDR2 reads FQGTGA. Trimming took off 3 bases at V and 0 bases at J, with 8 bases between the two ends. This CDR3 is built from 14 residues. The CDR3 loop is CASSLEGLNTEAFF. The CDR3 nucleotides read TGTGCCAGCAGCTTGGAGGGTTTGAACACTGAAGCTTTCTTT.

This clone has just a few counts. This chain uses TRBV27 with TRBJ1-1; a weak D match, TRBD1 (6 bases). The CDR3 has 15 residues. Between the trimmed V and J ends, which lost 7 bases and 1 base, there was a span of 16 bases. Germline values: CDR1 MNHEY, CDR2 SMNVEV (reference sequence). CDR3 sequence (DNA): TGTGCCAGCATGGGGCGGACAGACCGGAACACTGAAGCTTTCTTT. Amino acids: CASMGRTDRNTEAFF.

This chain links TRBV7-2 with TRBJ2-1; perhaps TRBD1 as D (9 bases). CDR1 is SGHTA and CDR2 is FQGNSA in the germline V gene. This CDR3 has 16 residues. Trimming took 5 bases from V and 7 from J, leaving 21 bases between them. The CDR3 coding sequence is TGTGCCAGCAGCCTCATAGCGGGACAGGGATTAAATGAGCAGTTCTTC. Protein: CASSLIAGQGLNEQFF.

This clone appeared a single time. This chain links TRBV7-2 with TRBJ1-5, with D maybe TRBD1 (6 bases). The CDR3 is made up of 13 amino acids. V shed 5 bases and J shed 7 bases, with 12 bases lying between them. The germline V gene has CDR1 SGHTA and CDR2 FQGNSA. The chain's CDR3 is CASSPGGGQPQHF. The CDR3 coding sequence is TGTGCCAGCAGCCCTGGGGGGGGCCAGCCCCAGCATTTT.

The chain is built from TRBV19 and TRBJ1-1; D is uncertain. Deletions cut 1 base from V and 3 bases from J, with 9 bases between. Germline-derived CDR1 and CDR2 are LNHDA and SQIVND (reference sequence). There are 14 residues in the CDR3. CDR3 nucleotide sequence: TGTGCCAGTAGTATAGCCCAGATTCACACTGAAGCTTTCTTT. Translated, it gives CASSIAQIHTEAFF.

This sequence joins TRBV2 and TRBJ1-5; D perhaps matches TRBD1 (5 bases). Germline CDR1 SNHLY, CDR2 FYNNEI. Trimming took 3 bases from V and 3 from J, leaving 12 bases between them. The CDR3 spans 15 residues. The CDR3 DNA reads TGTGCCAGCAGTGAGAGACAGTTTTCCAATCAGCCCCAGCATTTT. Protein: CASSERQFSNQPQHF. The full variable domain, its missing parts supplied by reference TRBV2 and TRBJ1-5, is EPEVTQTPSHQVTQMGQEVILRCVPISNHLYFYWYRQILGQKVEFLVSFYNNEISEKSEIFDDQFSVERPDGSNFTLKIRSTKLEDSAMYFCASSERQFSNQPQHFGDGTRLSIL.

This chain links TRBV5-1 with TRBJ1-3, with D possibly TRBD1 on 6 matching bases. The V gene's germline CDR1 is SGHRS and CDR2 YFSETQ. Trimming pared 4 bases from V and 1 base from J, leaving 12 bases between. The CDR3 runs 15 residues. CDR3 sequence reads: CASSIGTSSGNTIYF. CDR3 coding DNA: TGCGCCAGCAGCATAGGGACAAGTTCTGGAAACACCATATATTTT.

The chain has TRBV3-1 (or the pseudogene TRBV3-2) and TRBJ2-4, with TRBD1 identical over 8 bases. V was clipped by 3 bases and J by 6 bases; unmatched bases: 10. Germline assignment: CDR1 LGHDT and CDR2 YNNKEL (reference sequence). CDR3 length equals 16 residues. The CDR3 DNA follows: TGTGCCAGCAGCCACCGACAGGGGAATGGTTCAAACATTCAGTACTTC. It specifies CASSHRQGNGSNIQYF.

This rearrangement joins TRBV18 to TRBJ2-2; TRBD1 might be the D (6 bases). This CDR3 spans 17 amino acids. Trimming cost V 3 bases and J 3 bases, with 17 bases left between them. Per the germline V gene, CDR1 is KGHSH and CDR2 is LQKENI. The CDR3 DNA sequence: TGTGCCAGCTCACCGACAGGTGTCGGATGGGACACCGGGGAGCTGTTTTTT. Protein sequence: CASSPTGVGWDTGELFF.

The CDR3 bases are TGTGCCGCAACAGGGACCCCCTCTGGGGCCAACGTCCTGACTTTC. Protein sequence: CAATGTPSGANVLTF. The chain links TRBV30 to TRBJ2-6; D might be TRBD1 (6 bases). V lost 8 bases and J 0 bases, leaving 14 bases between the germline ends. CDR1 and CDR2 (germline): GTSNPN, SVGIG (reference sequence). The CDR3 loop spans 15 amino acids.

The CDR3 DNA is TGCGCCAGCAGCTTGGTCGGGACAGGTTCCTACAATGAGCAGTTCTTC. Its protein product is CASSLVGTGSYNEQFF. The chain employs TRBV5-1 and TRBJ2-1, with 8 bases aligning to TRBD1. Losses at the gene ends were 0 bases for V and 1 base for J; bases not matched to a gene: 3. The CDR3 loop spans 16 amino acids. Germline lookup yields CDR1 SGHRS and CDR2 YFSETQ. Together with reference TRBV5-1 and TRBJ2-1, the CDR3 gives the full variable domain: KAGVTQTPRYLIKTRGQQVTLSCSPISGHRSVSWYQQTPGQGLQFLFEYFSETQRNKGNFPGRFSGRQFSNSRSEMNVSTLELGDSALYLCASSLVGTGSYNEQFFGPGTRLTVL.

The rearrangement joins TRBV9 to TRBJ2-3; D gene unclear. This CDR3 comprises 16 residues. V lost 2 bases and J 4 bases, leaving 17 bases between the germline ends. Germline V gives CDR1 SGDLS, CDR2 YYNGEE. DNA of the CDR3: TGTGCCAGCAGCGTCCGACAAGGCATACCCTCAGATACGCAGTATTTT. It codes for CASSVRQGIPSDTQYF.

The chain is built from TRBV19 and TRBJ1-1; possibly TRBD1 for D (6 bases). The germline CDR1 and CDR2 sequences are LNHDA and SQIVND (reference sequence). Trimming cost V 4 bases and J 2 bases, with 11 bases left between them. This CDR3 comprises 14 residues. CDR3 loop: CASSNRDKNTEAFF. The CDR3 nucleotides are TGTGCCAGTAGTAACAGGGATAAAAACACTGAAGCTTTCTTT.

This sequence joins TRBV9 and TRBJ2-7; 9 nucleotides align to TRBD1. The CDR3 is 15 residues long. The germline gives CDR1 SGDLS, CDR2 YYNGEE. The V and J ends lost 4 bases and 0 bases, in that order; junction bases with no gene match: 5. In DNA form, the CDR3 reads TGTGCCAGCAGCCAAGGACAGGGGAGCTCCTACGAGCAGTACTTC. It translates to CASSQGQGSSYEQYF.

This rearrangement joins TRBV15 to TRBJ2-5, with 9 bases identical to TRBD1. The ends lost 0 bases at V and 4 bases at J; junction bases unmatched: 6. This CDR3 is built from 16 residues. Germline V gives CDR1 LNHNV, CDR2 YYDKDF (reference sequence). The CDR3 region is CATSRDQGQGGETQYF. DNA for the CDR3: TGTGCCACCAGCAGAGATCAGGGACAGGGAGGAGAGACCCAGTACTTC.

This clone has only one observation. This chain joins TRBV2 and TRBJ2-7; D is unclear. The germline CDR1 and CDR2 sequences are SNHLY and FYNNEI. Trimming removed 3 bases from V and 0 bases from J, with 9 bases in between. CDR3 size: 14 residues. The CDR3 DNA follows: TGTGCCAGCAGTGAGGGCGTACTCTCCTACGAGCAGTACTTC. Amino acids: CASSEGVLSYEQYF.

The V and J genes are TRBV28 and TRBJ2-1; 8 bases map to TRBD2. This CDR3 has 16 residues. The V and J ends lost 5 bases and 10 bases, in that order; junction bases with no gene match: 16. Germline loops: CDR1 MDHEN, CDR2 SYDVKM. The CDR3 nucleotides read TGTGCCAGCAGTGCTCCTAGGCGGGGGGCTCGGATGGAGCAGTTCTTC. Amino acid sequence: CASSAPRRGARMEQFF.

The chain carries TRBV7-2 and TRBJ1-2; D gene uncertain. V was cut by 1 base and J by 2 bases, with 8 bases left in between. CDR1 and CDR2 from the germline V gene are SGHTA and FQGNSA. This CDR3 is built from 14 residues. The CDR3 region has the DNA TGTGCCAGCAGCTTAGAGCGGGGAAACTATGGCTACACCTTC. Translating gives CASSLERGNYGYTF.

This chain links TRBV2 with TRBJ1-5; 7 nucleotides agree with TRBD1. The V gene end was trimmed by 1 base and the J gene end by 6 bases; junction bases not matched to a gene: 3. Germline V gene lookup returns CDR1 SNHLY and CDR2 FYNNEI. The CDR3 loop spans 14 amino acids. The CDR3 bases are TGTGCCAGCAGTGAAGGACAGGGAGCTCAGCCCCAGCATTTT. Protein: CASSEGQGAQPQHF.

V is TRBV5-1 and J is TRBJ1-6; D unresolved. V was shortened by 3 bases and J by 10 bases, with 11 bases between the two germline ends. This CDR3 spans 13 amino acids. Germline CDR1 is SGHRS and CDR2 is YFSETQ. In DNA form, the CDR3 reads TGCGCCAGCAGCTCGGAGGGATTCTCACCCCTCCACTTT. Protein: CASSSEGFSPLHF.

The sample holds one count of this clone. CDR3 sequence reads: CASSERGTGELFF. The CDR3 DNA reads as TGTGCCAGCTCAGAACGAGGCACCGGGGAGCTGTTTTTT. The rearrangement links TRBV18 to TRBJ2-2; the D is unclear. Trimming took off 5 bases at V and 4 bases at J, with 8 bases between the two ends. The CDR3 runs 13 residues. Germline assignment: CDR1 KGHSH and CDR2 LQKENI.

This clone was observed a single time. The chain uses TRBV5-6 and TRBJ1-5, with D hard to call. The germline V and J ends were trimmed by 0 bases and 3 bases, with 7 bases remaining between them. The CDR3 extends over 14 amino acids. Looked up from germline, CDR1 is SGHDT and CDR2 is YYEEEE. The CDR3 sequence is CASSLAGINQPQHF. The DNA for the CDR3 is TGTGCCAGCAGCTTGGCGGGAATCAATCAGCCCCAGCATTTT.

The CDR3 here is CAWRDKGARGYTF. In nucleotides, the CDR3 is TGTGCCTGGAGAGACAAGGGGGCGCGGGGCTACACCTTC. The chain carries TRBV30 and TRBJ1-2; 7 bases agree with TRBD1. Germline V gene sequence: CDR1 GTSNPN, CDR2 SVGIG (reference sequence). The trim removed 3 bases at V and 8 bases at J, leaving 9 bases unmatched. The length of the CDR3 is 13 residues.

The rearrangement links TRBV3-1 (or the pseudogene TRBV3-2) to TRBJ1-3; 7 nucleotides align to TRBD1. V trimming: 5 bases; J trimming: 1 base; junction bases outside the gene matches: 5. CDR3 size: 15 residues. Germline-derived CDR1 and CDR2 are LGHDT and YNNKEL (reference sequence). CDR3 loop: CASSAGTASGNTIYF. The CDR3 coding sequence is TGTGCCAGCAGCGCCGGGACAGCTTCTGGAAACACCATATATTTT.

J is TRBJ1-2 and V is TRBV6-5; D might be TRBD1 (6 bases). Trimming shortened V by 1 base and J by 6 bases, and 12 bases separated the two germline ends. The germline CDR1 and CDR2 sequences are MNHEY and SVGAGI. The CDR3 is 14 amino acids. The CDR3 loop is CASSYLPGADGYTF. In nucleotides, the CDR3 is TGTGCCAGCAGTTACTTGCCAGGGGCGGATGGCTACACCTTC.

CDR3 sequence: CASSLIRDTGELFF. In nucleotides, the CDR3 is TGTGCCAGCAGCTTAATCAGGGACACCGGGGAGCTGTTTTTT. The chain is built from TRBV7-8 and TRBJ2-2; D perhaps matches TRBD1 (5 bases). The ends were cut back, 2 bases at V and 3 bases at J, with 7 bases in the middle. The CDR3 covers 14 residues. Germline V gene lookup returns CDR1 SGHVS and CDR2 FQNEAQ.

J is TRBJ2-3 and V is TRBV28, with D tentatively TRBD1 (7 bases). The CDR3 consists of 14 residues. Germline-derived CDR1 and CDR2 are MDHEN and SYDVKM. The V and J ends lost 3 bases and 3 bases respectively, with 10 bases between them. The CDR3 coding sequence is TGTGCCAGCAGTTTCAGGGGGGCGACAGATACGCAGTATTTT. It is translated as CASSFRGATDTQYF.

The chain employs TRBV5-1 and TRBJ2-5, with TRBD1 matching 7 bases. Trimming removed 5 bases from V and 4 bases from J; junction bases left unmatched: 11. The CDR3 runs 15 residues. CDR1 is SGHRS and CDR2 is YFSETQ in the germline V gene. Written as DNA, the CDR3 is TGCGCCAGCAGTGAAACTCCACAGGGGTCAGAGACCCAGTACTTC. As protein: CASSETPQGSETQYF.